A selection of T cell receptor beta chains follows, all from one sample in a study of T cell repertoires in cytomegalovirus infection. MiXCR was run by TCRdb on the reads, yielding one entry per CDR3 protein. The sample lists approximately 89,000 distinct CDR3 sequences, roughly 25% occurring once. These TCRs are of unknown antigen specificity. The sample in question was CD8+ T cells from cultured PBMCs, obtained from culture after CMV antigen stimulation. The receptors were sampled from a human donor in good health (CMV status not recorded). Some clones in this sample may be carry-over from other donors' samples. Each CDR3 is given with its conserved first and last residue. D genes are given only for firm matches. The size field is filled for only some rows; it gives once, few, many or a size class.

v_call	clone_size	j_call	d_call	cdr3_nt	cdr3_aa
TRBV11-2	.	TRBJ1-3	.	TGTGCCAGCAGCTTAGCACAGTATGGGAACACCATATATTTT	CASSLAQYGNTIYF
TRBV6-2/TRBV6-3	many	TRBJ2-1	TRBD2	TGTGCCAGCAGTTATTTTGAGGAGGCTAGCGGGACTGTCGACTCCTACAATGAGCAGTTCTTC	CASSYFEEASGTVDSYNEQFF
TRBV28	few	TRBJ2-7	TRBD2	TGTGCCAGCAGGCTAGCGGGGGGGCTTAGGAACGAGCAGTACTTC	CASRLAGGLRNEQYF
TRBV30	.	TRBJ2-5	.	TGTGCCTGGCTAAACCCGGGGGGACAGCTGGAGACCCAGTACTTC	CAWLNPGGQLETQYF
TRBV6-2/TRBV6-3	few	TRBJ1-5	TRBD1	TGTGCCAGCAGTTACCCCGGACAGGGGCGAAGGGATCAGCCCCAGCATTTT	CASSYPGQGRRDQPQHF
TRBV6-2/TRBV6-3	.	TRBJ1-1	.	TGTGCCAGCAACCTAAAGCCCTCGGGACATGCAGCTTTCTTT	CASNLKPSGHAAFF
TRBV29-1	.	TRBJ1-1	.	TGCAGCGTTGGAACAGATGGAAAAGCTTTCTTT	CSVGTDGKAFF
TRBV28	many	TRBJ1-5	.	TGTGCCAGCAGCCCTCCATGGGGTAGCAATCAGCCCCAGCATTTT	CASSPPWGSNQPQHF
TRBV7-9	.	TRBJ2-1	.	TGTGCCAGCAGCTTGGACAGTTCCGCGGGCAATGAGCAGTTCTTC	CASSLDSSAGNEQFF
TRBV6-5	many	TRBJ1-1	TRBD1	TGTGCCAGCAGCGGGACAGCGAACACTGAAGCTTTCTTT	CASSGTANTEAFF
TRBV7-4	few	TRBJ2-2	.	TGTGCCAGCAGCCCCCGTAACGCGAACACCGGGGAGCTGTTTTTT	CASSPRNANTGELFF
TRBV5-1	.	TRBJ2-5	TRBD1	TGCGCCAGCAGTCTGGACGACAGGGGCAACCAAGAGACCCAGTACTTC	CASSLDDRGNQETQYF
TRBV30	.	TRBJ2-1	TRBD2	TGTGCCTGGAGTGCTACTAGCGGACCTACATCTGAGCAGTTCTTC	CAWSATSGPTSEQFF
TRBV7-9	.	TRBJ2-7	.	TGTGCCAGCAGCGTACCGGGGAACGAGCAGTACTTC	CASSVPGNEQYF
TRBV5-1	.	TRBJ2-5	TRBD1	TGCGCCAGCAGCCTGGACAGGGTAGAGACCCAGTACTTC	CASSLDRVETQYF
TRBV10-3	.	TRBJ1-1	.	TGTGCCATCAGTGACAGGGGAAACACTGAAGCTTTCTTT	CAISDRGNTEAFF
TRBV6-5	.	TRBJ1-2	TRBD1	TGTGCCAGCAGGGACCCCGGGACAGGGCTTTACTATGGCTACACCTTC	CASRDPGTGLYYGYTF
TRBV4-3	few	TRBJ2-1	.	TGCGCCAGCAGCCAAGATGGCCCTTGGGGGGAGCAGTTCTTC	CASSQDGPWGEQFF
TRBV7-9	many	TRBJ2-1	.	TGTGCCAGCAGGCCATGGGCGGGACCTTACAATGAGCAGTTCTTC	CASRPWAGPYNEQFF
TRBV19	few	TRBJ1-6	.	TGTGCCAGTACTGAGGAAGACAGGTATTCACCCCTCCACTTT	CASTEEDRYSPLHF
TRBV11-2	.	TRBJ2-3	.	TGTGCCAGCAGCTTAGTGGAGCGCCTAGATACGCAGTATTTT	CASSLVERLDTQYF
TRBV7-6	.	TRBJ2-3	TRBD1	TGTGCCAGCAGCACCCGGGACAGCCGGATCCCAGATACGCAGTATTTT	CASSTRDSRIPDTQYF
TRBV25-1	.	TRBJ2-7	.	TGTGCCAGCAGTGAAGGAGGGACCGGGGGGCACGAGCAGTACTTC	CASSEGGTGGHEQYF